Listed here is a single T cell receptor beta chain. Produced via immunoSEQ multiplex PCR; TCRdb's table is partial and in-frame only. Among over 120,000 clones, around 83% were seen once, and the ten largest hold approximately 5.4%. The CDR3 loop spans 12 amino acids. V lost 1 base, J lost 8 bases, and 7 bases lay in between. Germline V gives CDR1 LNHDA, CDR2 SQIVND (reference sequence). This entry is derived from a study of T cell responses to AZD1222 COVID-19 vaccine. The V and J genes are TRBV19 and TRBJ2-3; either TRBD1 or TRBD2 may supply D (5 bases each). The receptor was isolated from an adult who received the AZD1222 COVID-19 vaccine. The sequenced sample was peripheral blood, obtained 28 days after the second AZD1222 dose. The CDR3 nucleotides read TGTGCCAGTAGTATAGTCGGGGCTACGCAGTATTTT. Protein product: CASSIVGATQYF. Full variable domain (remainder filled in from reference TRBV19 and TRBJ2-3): DGGITQSPKYLFRKEGQNVTLSCEQNLNHDAMYWYRQDPGQGLRLIYYSQIVNDFQKGDIAEGYSVSREKKESFPLTVTSAQKNPTAFYLCASSIVGATQYFGPGTRLTVL.